This T cell receptor (beta chain) was sequenced for a study of T-cell memory formation after mild COVID-19. Study context: Clusters of TCRs were largely donor specific. Study findings and constraints: Most CD4+ clones that shrank were in CM and EM, while CD8+ ones turned up in EMRA.

The germline CDR1 and CDR2 sequences are SGHAT and FQNNGV. Trimming removed 0 bases from V and 8 bases from J, with 19 bases in between. The CDR3 has 16 residues. Constant-segment-primed 5'RACE gave TCR alpha and TCR beta cDNA libraries with sample barcodes and UMIs. TCRdb fed the 5' RACE reads into MiXCR, producing one record per CDR3 protein. The table lists 300,000 or so distinct CDR3 sequences, 15% to 20% of them singletons, with around 23% in the top ten. This clonotype was observed a few times. Its target is not known. This chain joins TRBV11-2 and TRBJ1-2; the D gene is possibly TRBD1 (5 bases). The receptor was derived from a man aged 18-30 years who had mild COVID-19 (a few samples of this study predate the infection). Cell type and time point are not known. Sample: PBMCs or a T cell subset sorted from them (not recorded which). The CDR3 is CASSLDPDGTDGGYTF. The CDR3 DNA is TGTGCCAGCAGCTTAGATCCCGACGGGACGGACGGGGGCTACACCTTC.